This entry features one TCR beta chain sequence. What it binds is unknown. The sample is drawn from a study of CXCR3-negative and CXCR3-positive naive CD8 T cells. The libraries of TRB cDNA were prepared using 5' RACE with UMI labels. TCRdb reprocessed the 5' RACE reads; each CDR3 protein has one entry and no DNA is given. In all, the sample yields 50,000 to 75,000 distinct CDR3 sequences. Whole-study results and caveats: No difference in surface CD5 was seen between naive subsets, and TCR strength was inferred from TRB CDR3 properties. CXCR3-negative naive cells had less hydrophobic TRB CDR3s than did CXCR3-positive naive cells.

CDR1 is MGHRA, CDR2 YSYEKL, per germline. CDR3 length equals 16 residues. The authors gated naive CD8+ T cells as CD45RO-CCR7+CD27+CD95-. The chain combines TRBV4-1 with TRBJ2-7; TCRdb reports TRBD2, a call that lacks DNA to check it against. The receptor was derived from a human donor in good health. Some clones in this sample may be carry-over from other donors' samples. Sequencing was performed on naive CXCR3- CD8+ T cells from blood. The subset here: CD45RO-CCR7+CD27+CD95- naive CD8+ T cells lacking CXCR3 (TNR3-). CDR3 sequence reads: CASSQVGTSESYEQYF.